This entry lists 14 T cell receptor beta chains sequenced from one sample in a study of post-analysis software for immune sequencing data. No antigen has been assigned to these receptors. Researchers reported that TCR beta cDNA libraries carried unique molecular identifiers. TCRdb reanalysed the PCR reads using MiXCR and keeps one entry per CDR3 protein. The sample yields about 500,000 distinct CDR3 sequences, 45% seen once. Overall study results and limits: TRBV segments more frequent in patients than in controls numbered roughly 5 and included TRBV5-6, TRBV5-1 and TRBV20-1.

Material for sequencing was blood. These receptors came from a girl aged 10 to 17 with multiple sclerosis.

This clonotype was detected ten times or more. The CDR3 here is CASSLGLAGTYEQYF. CDR3 bases: TGCGCCAGCAGCTTGGGACTAGCGGGAACCTACGAGCAGTACTTC. V usage is TRBV5-1 and J usage is TRBJ2-7; TRBD2 matches at 11 bases. Per the germline V gene, CDR1 is SGHRS and CDR2 is YFSETQ. CDR3 length equals 15 residues. V gave up 0 bases and J gave up 2 bases; unmatched junction bases: 1.

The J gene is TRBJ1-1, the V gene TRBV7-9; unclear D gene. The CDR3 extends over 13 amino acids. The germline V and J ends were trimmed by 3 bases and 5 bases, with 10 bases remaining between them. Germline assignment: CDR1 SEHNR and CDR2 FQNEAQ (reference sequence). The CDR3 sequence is CASSFRPDTEAFF. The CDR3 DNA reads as TGTGCCAGCAGCTTCCGACCCGATACTGAAGCTTTCTTT.

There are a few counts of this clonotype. The CDR3 coding sequence is TGTGCCAGCAGCCGGATCTCCTACAATGAGCAGTTCTTC. As protein: CASSRISYNEQFF. The chain uses TRBV12-3 or TRBV12-4 and TRBJ2-1; no clear D gene. The CDR3 is made up of 13 amino acids. The V and J ends lost 6 bases and 0 bases respectively, with 6 bases between them.

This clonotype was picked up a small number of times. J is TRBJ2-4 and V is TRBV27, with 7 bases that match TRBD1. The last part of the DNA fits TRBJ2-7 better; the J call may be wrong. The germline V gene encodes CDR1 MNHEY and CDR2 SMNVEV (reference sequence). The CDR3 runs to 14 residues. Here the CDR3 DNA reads TGTGCCAGCAGTCTGACAGGGTACGGATACGAGCAGTACTTC. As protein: CASSLTGYGYEQYF.

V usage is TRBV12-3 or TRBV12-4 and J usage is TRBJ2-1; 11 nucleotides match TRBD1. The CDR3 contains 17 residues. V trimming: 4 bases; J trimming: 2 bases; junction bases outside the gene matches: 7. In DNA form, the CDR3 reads TGTGCCAGCAGTTCTAACCGGGACAGGGGGACCTACAATGAGCAGTTCTTC. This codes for CASSSNRDRGTYNEQFF.

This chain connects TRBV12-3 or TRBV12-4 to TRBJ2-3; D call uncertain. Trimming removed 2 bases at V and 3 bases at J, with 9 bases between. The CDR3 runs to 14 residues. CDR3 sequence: CASSLISETDTQYF. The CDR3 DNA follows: TGTGCCAGCAGTTTAATATCGGAAACAGATACGCAGTATTTT.

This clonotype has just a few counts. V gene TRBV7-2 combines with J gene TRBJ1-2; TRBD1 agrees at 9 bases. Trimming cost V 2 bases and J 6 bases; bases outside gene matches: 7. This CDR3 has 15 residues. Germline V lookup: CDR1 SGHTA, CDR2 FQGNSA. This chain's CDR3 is CASSLLRQGVHGYTF. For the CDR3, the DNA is TGTGCCAGCAGCTTACTCCGACAGGGGGTCCATGGCTACACCTTC.

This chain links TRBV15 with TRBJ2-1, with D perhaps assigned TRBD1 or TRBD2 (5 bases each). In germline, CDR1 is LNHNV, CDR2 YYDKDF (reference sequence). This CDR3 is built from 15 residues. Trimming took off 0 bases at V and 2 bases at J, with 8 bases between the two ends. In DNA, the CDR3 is TGTGCCACCAGCAGAGAAAGAGGGGCCTACAATGAGCAGTTCTTC. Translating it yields CATSRERGAYNEQFF.

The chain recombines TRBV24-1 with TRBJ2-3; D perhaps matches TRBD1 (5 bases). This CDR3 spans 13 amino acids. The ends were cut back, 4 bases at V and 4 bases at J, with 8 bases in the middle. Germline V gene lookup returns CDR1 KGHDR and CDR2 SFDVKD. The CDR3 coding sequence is TGTGCCACCAGTGACCCAGGGTCAGATACGCAGTATTTT. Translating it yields CATSDPGSDTQYF.

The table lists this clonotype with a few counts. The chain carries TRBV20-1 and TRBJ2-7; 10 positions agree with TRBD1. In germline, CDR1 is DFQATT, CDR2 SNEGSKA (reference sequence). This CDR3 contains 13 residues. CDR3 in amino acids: CSARTGGSYEQYF. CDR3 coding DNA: TGCAGCGCCCGGACAGGGGGTTCCTACGAGCAGTACTTC.

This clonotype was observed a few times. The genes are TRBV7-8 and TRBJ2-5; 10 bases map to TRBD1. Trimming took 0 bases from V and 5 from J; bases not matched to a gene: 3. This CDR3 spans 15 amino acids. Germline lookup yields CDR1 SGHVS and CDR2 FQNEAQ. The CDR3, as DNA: TGTGCCAGCAGCTTAGCGGACAGGGGGTGGGAGACCCAGTACTTC. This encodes CASSLADRGWETQYF.

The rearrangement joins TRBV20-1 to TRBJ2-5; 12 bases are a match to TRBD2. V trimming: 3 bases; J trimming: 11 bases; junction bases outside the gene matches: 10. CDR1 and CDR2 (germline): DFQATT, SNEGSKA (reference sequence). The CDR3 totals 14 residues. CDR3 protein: CSARRETSGSRQYF. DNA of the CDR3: TGCAGTGCTAGGCGCGAGACTAGCGGGAGTAGGCAGTACTTC.

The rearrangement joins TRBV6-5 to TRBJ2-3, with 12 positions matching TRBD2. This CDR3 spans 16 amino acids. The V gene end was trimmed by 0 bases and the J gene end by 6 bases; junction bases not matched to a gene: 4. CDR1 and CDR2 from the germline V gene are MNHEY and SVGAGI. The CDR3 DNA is TGTGCCAGCAGTTACTCCGGGACTAGCGGGTCCGATACGCAGTATTTT. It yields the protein CASSYSGTSGSDTQYF.

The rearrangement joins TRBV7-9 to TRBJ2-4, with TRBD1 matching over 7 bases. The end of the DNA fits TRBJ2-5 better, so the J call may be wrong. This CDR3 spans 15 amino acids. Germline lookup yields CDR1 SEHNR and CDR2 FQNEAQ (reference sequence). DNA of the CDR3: TGTGCCAGCAGCTTAGGACAGGGACGGTGGGAGACCCAGTACTTC. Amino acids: CASSLGQGRWETQYF.